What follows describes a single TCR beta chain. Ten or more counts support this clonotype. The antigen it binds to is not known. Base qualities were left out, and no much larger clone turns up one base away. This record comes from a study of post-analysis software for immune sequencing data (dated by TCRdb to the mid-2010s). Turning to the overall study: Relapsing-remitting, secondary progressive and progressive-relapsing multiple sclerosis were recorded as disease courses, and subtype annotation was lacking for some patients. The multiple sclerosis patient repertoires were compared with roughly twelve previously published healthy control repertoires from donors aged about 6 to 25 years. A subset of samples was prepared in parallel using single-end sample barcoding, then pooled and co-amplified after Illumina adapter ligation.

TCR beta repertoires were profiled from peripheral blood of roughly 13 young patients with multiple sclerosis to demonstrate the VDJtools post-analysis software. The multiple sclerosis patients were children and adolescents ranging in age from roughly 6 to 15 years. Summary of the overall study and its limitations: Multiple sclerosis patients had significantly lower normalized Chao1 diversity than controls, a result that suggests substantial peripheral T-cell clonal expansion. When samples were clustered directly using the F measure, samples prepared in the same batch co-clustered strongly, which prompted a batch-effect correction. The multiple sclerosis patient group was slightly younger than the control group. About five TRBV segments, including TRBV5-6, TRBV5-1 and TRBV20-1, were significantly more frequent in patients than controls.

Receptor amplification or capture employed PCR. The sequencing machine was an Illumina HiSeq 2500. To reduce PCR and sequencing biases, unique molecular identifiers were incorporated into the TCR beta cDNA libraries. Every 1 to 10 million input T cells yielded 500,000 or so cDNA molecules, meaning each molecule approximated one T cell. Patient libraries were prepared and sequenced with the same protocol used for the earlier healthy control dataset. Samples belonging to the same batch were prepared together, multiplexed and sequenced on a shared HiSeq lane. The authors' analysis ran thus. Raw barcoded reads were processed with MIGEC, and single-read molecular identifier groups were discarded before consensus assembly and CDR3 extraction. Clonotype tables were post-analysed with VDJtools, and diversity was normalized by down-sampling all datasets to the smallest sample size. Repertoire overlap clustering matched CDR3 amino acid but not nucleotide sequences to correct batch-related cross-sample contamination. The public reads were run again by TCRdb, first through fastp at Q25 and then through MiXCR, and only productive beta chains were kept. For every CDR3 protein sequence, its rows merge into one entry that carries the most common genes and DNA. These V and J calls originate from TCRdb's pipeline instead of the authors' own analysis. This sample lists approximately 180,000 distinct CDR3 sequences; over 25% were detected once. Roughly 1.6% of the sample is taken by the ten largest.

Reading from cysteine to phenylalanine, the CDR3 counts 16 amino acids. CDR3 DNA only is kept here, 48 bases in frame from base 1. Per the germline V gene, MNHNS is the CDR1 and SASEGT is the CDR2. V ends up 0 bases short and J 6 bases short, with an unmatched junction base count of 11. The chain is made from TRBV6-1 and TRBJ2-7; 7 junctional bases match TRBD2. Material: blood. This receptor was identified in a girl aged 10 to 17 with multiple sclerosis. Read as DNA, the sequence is TGTGCCAGCAGTGAAGCAAGGGCTAGCGGACGCCTCGAGCAGTACTTC. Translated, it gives CASSEARASGRLEQYF.